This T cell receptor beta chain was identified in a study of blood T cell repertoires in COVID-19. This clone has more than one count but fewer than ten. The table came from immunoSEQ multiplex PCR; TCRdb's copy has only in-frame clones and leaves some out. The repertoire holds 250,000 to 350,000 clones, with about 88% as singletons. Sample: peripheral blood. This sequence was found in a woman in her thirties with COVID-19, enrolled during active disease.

The CDR3 coding sequence is TGTGCCAGCAGTTCTCGGACAGGGTTGGAGAGAAGCAATCAGCCCCAGCATTTT. Translating it yields CASSSRTGLERSNQPQHF. The gene calls are TRBV6-2 or TRBV6-3 and TRBJ1-5; TRBD1 matches at 8 bases. Germline CDR1 reads MNHEY; CDR2 reads SVGEGT. Germline trimming cut 4 bases from V and 1 base from J; bases unmatched to any gene: 12. This CDR3 region has 18 residues.